Each of the 25 T cell receptor beta chains below was sequenced from the same sample in a study of blood T cell repertoires in COVID-19. Sequencing was performed with immunoSEQ multiplex PCR; in TCRdb, only in-frame clones are kept and a portion is missing. Among about 150,000 clones listed, around 90% were seen once. Sequenced material: peripheral blood. Receptor source: a woman aged 55-70 years with active or convalescent COVID-19.

The rearrangement links TRBV19 to TRBJ1-3, with D maybe TRBD1 (6 bases). Germline lookup yields CDR1 LNHDA and CDR2 SQIVND (reference sequence). This CDR3 has 15 residues. The V and J ends lost 7 bases and 2 bases respectively, with 15 bases between them. The CDR3: CASTPPGGPGNTIYF. DNA of the CDR3: TGTGCCAGTACCCCTCCGGGGGGGCCTGGAAACACCATATATTTT.

The V gene is TRBV4-1, the J gene TRBJ1-1; D gene unclear. Trimming cost V 1 base and J 6 bases, with 15 bases left between them. The CDR3 has 15 residues. Germline V CDR1 and CDR2: MGHRA, YSYEKL. CDR3 residues: CASSQVRGSVAEAFF. The CDR3 region has the DNA TGCGCCAGCAGCCAAGTACGAGGGTCGGTCGCTGAAGCTTTCTTT.

This clone was detected once. The chain has TRBV7-2 and TRBJ2-1, with 9 bases aligning to TRBD1. Per the germline V gene, CDR1 is SGHTA and CDR2 is FQGNSA. This CDR3 is 17 amino acids long. J gave up 2 bases and V 5 bases, and 10 bases lay outside the gene matches. The CDR3 DNA reads TGTGCCAGCAGCCCCAGGGCCGGGACAGGGACCTACAATGAGCAGTTCTTC. Protein sequence: CASSPRAGTGTYNEQFF.

This chain uses TRBV7-9 with TRBJ1-2, with D possibly being TRBD1 (5 bases). V shed 2 bases and J shed 8 bases, with 18 bases lying between them. The CDR3 is made up of 15 amino acids. In germline, CDR1 is SEHNR, CDR2 FQNEAQ (reference sequence). CDR3 DNA sequence: TGTGCCAGCAGCTTAACATTTGGCAGGGATAGCGGCTACACCTTC. Residues: CASSLTFGRDSGYTF.

This clone was seen just once. The chain recombines TRBV6-6 with TRBJ2-3; 14 bases are a match to TRBD2. Germline assignment: CDR1 MNHNY and CDR2 SVGAGI (reference sequence). This CDR3 spans 16 amino acids. V shed 5 bases and J 4 bases; nucleotides not matched to a gene: 5. CDR3 in amino acids: CASSIGTSGGADTQYF. The CDR3, as DNA: TGTGCCAGCAGTATCGGGACTAGCGGGGGTGCAGATACGCAGTATTTT.

The J gene is TRBJ2-2, the V gene TRBV19; D possibly corresponds to TRBD1 (6 bases). This CDR3 region has 15 residues. The V end was cut by 5 bases, the J end by 0 bases, with 10 bases between. Germline values: CDR1 LNHDA, CDR2 SQIVND (reference sequence). The chain's CDR3 is CASSFGQTNTGELFF. The CDR3 DNA reads as TGTGCCAGTAGTTTCGGACAGACGAACACCGGGGAGCTGTTTTTT.

The V gene is TRBV18, the J gene TRBJ1-2; 7 bases agree with TRBD1. The CDR3 covers 14 residues. V shed 2 bases, J shed 4 bases, and the junction held 4 bases outside the gene matches. Germline CDR1 and CDR2: KGHSH and LQKENI. CDR3 loop: CASSPEQGTYGYTF. As DNA, the CDR3 is TGTGCCAGCTCACCAGAACAGGGGACCTATGGCTACACCTTC.

J is TRBJ1-4 and V is TRBV6-5; the match to TRBD1 covers 7 bases. The trim removed 5 bases at V and 0 bases at J, leaving 0 bases unmatched. The CDR3 covers 14 residues. The V gene's germline CDR1 is MNHEY and CDR2 SVGAGI. The chain's CDR3 is CASSTGATNEKLFF. The CDR3 bases are TGTGCCAGCAGTACAGGGGCAACTAATGAAAAACTGTTTTTT.

The chain links TRBV10-2 to TRBJ2-5; weak D call: TRBD2 (5 bases). Germline loops: CDR1 WSHSY, CDR2 SAAADI. V was clipped by 4 bases and J by 5 bases, with 8 bases between them. The CDR3 runs to 12 residues. The CDR3 spells CASSAPGETQYF. The CDR3 DNA reads TGCGCCAGCAGTGCCCCGGGGGAGACCCAGTACTTC.

This chain joins TRBV27 and TRBJ1-6, with 7 bases lining up with TRBD1. CDR3 size: 16 residues. Trimming at V came to 5 bases and at J to 4 bases, leaving 8 bases not matched to a gene. Germline loops: CDR1 MNHEY, CDR2 SMNVEV (reference sequence). CDR3 sequence (DNA): TGTGCCAGCAGTCTAGGACAGGCCTTTTATAATTCACCCCTCCACTTT. It is translated as CASSLGQAFYNSPLHF.

The chain combines TRBV12-3 or TRBV12-4 with TRBJ1-2; TRBD1 matches 9 bases. The J segment lost 4 bases and the V segment lost 5 bases, leaving 2 bases of the junction unmatched. This CDR3 has 13 residues. CDR3 DNA: TGTGCCAGCAGTGTGGACAGGGGCTATGGCTACACCTTC. Amino acid sequence: CASSVDRGYGYTF.

The chain links TRBV10-3 to TRBJ2-3, with 8 bases lining up with TRBD1. V lost 6 bases, J lost 6 bases, and 5 bases stayed unmatched. This CDR3 comprises 13 residues. Looked up from germline, CDR1 is ENHRY and CDR2 is SYGVKD. The CDR3 is CAIRQGVLDTQYF. CDR3 nucleotides: TGTGCCATCAGACAGGGGGTACTTGATACGCAGTATTTT.

The V and J genes are TRBV6-5 and TRBJ1-3; TRBD1 is a possible D gene (6 bases). The CDR3 is 15 amino acids. V was trimmed by 6 bases and J by 7 bases, leaving 19 bases between them. Germline V gene lookup returns CDR1 MNHEY and CDR2 SVGAGI. CDR3 sequence: CASRNRQVQGNTIYF. The CDR3 DNA sequence: TGTGCCAGCAGAAACCGACAGGTTCAAGGGAACACCATATATTTT.

The chain joins TRBV4-3 to TRBJ2-2, with 8 bases aligning to TRBD2. The CDR3 covers 18 residues. The V gene's germline CDR1 is LGHNA and CDR2 YSLEER. V was pared by 4 bases and J by 5 bases, with 15 bases of the junction left unmatched. Written as DNA, the CDR3 is TGCGCCAGCAGCCGGGGGGCAGCGGGGGCCTCGCGGACCGGGGAGCTGTTTTTT. Its protein product is CASSRGAAGASRTGELFF.

The chain links TRBV4-3 to TRBJ2-2; 8 bases fit TRBD1. Germline loops: CDR1 LGHNA, CDR2 YSLEER. The CDR3 is 18 amino acids. Trimming took 0 bases from V and 4 from J; bases not matched to a gene: 10. CDR3 sequence (DNA): TGCGCCAGCAGCCAAGACGCAGGGGGCGCCAGGGGCACCGGGGAGCTGTTTTTT. Translated: CASSQDAGGARGTGELFF.

V gene TRBV4-3 combines with J gene TRBJ1-2; D is unresolved. The CDR3 totals 14 residues. Trimming took off 3 bases at V and 2 bases at J, with 10 bases between the two ends. Germline V gene lookup returns CDR1 LGHNA and CDR2 YSLEER. CDR3 loop: CASSQGEGNYGYTF. The DNA for the CDR3 is TGCGCCAGCAGCCAGGGAGAGGGCAACTATGGCTACACCTTC.

The J gene is TRBJ1-5, the V gene TRBV10-3; D is possibly TRBD1 (6 bases). Germline V gene data show CDR1 as ENHRY and CDR2 as SYGVKD. Deletions cut 4 bases from V and 0 bases from J, with 10 bases between. The length of the CDR3 is 15 residues. Written as DNA, the CDR3 is TGTGCCATCAGTGGGACAGCATATAGCAATCAGCCCCAGCATTTT. Protein sequence: CAISGTAYSNQPQHF.

This chain joins TRBV5-4 and TRBJ2-1, with TRBD2 identical over 8 bases. The CDR3 contains 14 residues. Germline V CDR1 and CDR2: SGHNT, YYREEE (reference sequence). Losses at the gene ends were 4 bases for V and 2 bases for J; bases not matched to a gene: 2. CDR3 sequence: CASSAGGPYNEQFF. CDR3 nucleotides: TGTGCCAGCAGCGCGGGGGGCCCCTACAATGAGCAGTTCTTC.

The chain is built from TRBV27 and TRBJ1-4; weak D call: TRBD1 (5 bases). This CDR3 has 16 amino acids. Trimming shortened V by 5 bases and J by 1 base, and 14 bases separated the two germline ends. The germline V gene has CDR1 MNHEY and CDR2 SMNVEV (reference sequence). CDR3 loop: CASSPSGGETNEKLFF. CDR3 coding DNA: TGTGCCAGCAGTCCCTCGGGGGGGGAAACTAATGAAAAACTGTTTTTT.

The table lists this clone with a few counts. The V call is TRBV19, the J call TRBJ1-4; D ambiguous. V was trimmed by 5 bases and J by 0 bases, leaving 7 bases between them. Germline V CDR1 and CDR2: LNHDA, SQIVND (reference sequence). The CDR3 is 14 amino acids. For the CDR3, the DNA is TGTGCCAGTAGTCGGGGTGCAACTAATGAAAAACTGTTTTTT. Protein sequence: CASSRGATNEKLFF. Full variable domain (rest looked up from reference TRBV19 and TRBJ1-4): DGGITQSPKYLFRKEGQNVTLSCEQNLNHDAMYWYRQDPGQGLRLIYYSQIVNDFQKGDIAEGYSVSREKKESFPLTVTSAQKNPTAFYLCASSRGATNEKLFFGSGTQLSVL.

The chain links TRBV7-8 to TRBJ1-2; D not resolved. The CDR3 totals 17 residues. Germline-derived CDR1 and CDR2 are SGHVS and FQNEAQ. V was trimmed by 1 base and J by 8 bases, leaving 23 bases between them. This CDR3 reads CASSLVRVVGLKGGYTF. For the CDR3, the DNA is TGTGCCAGCAGCTTAGTACGGGTTGTTGGTCTAAAAGGAGGCTACACCTTC.

The chain couples TRBV27 to TRBJ2-7; TRBD2 matches 11 bases. V dropped 6 bases and J dropped 6; count of bases not matched to a gene: 7. Germline CDR1 and CDR2: MNHEY and SMNVEV (reference sequence). CDR3 length: 14 amino acids. CDR3 amino acids: CASSPGLAAREQYF. The DNA of the CDR3 is TGTGCCAGCAGCCCGGGACTAGCGGCTCGCGAGCAGTACTTC.

The count of this clone is one. V and J are TRBV2 and TRBJ2-5; 7 bases fit TRBD2. Germline V gene lookup returns CDR1 SNHLY and CDR2 FYNNEI. The CDR3 contains 14 residues. The V gene end was trimmed by 7 bases and the J gene end by 2 bases; junction bases not matched to a gene: 7. The CDR3 reads CASTIGLDQETQYF. The CDR3 region has the DNA TGTGCCAGCACCATCGGACTAGATCAAGAGACCCAGTACTTC.

The gene calls are TRBV29-1 and TRBJ1-2, with TRBD1 matching over 12 bases. Germline CDR1 reads SQVTM; CDR2 reads ANQGSEA. This CDR3 comprises 16 residues. The junction had 11 bases not matched to a gene; V was cut back by 1 base and J by 8 bases. The CDR3 protein is CSVEGGTGGAVGGYTF. DNA for the CDR3: TGCAGCGTTGAAGGGGGGACAGGGGGCGCAGTGGGCGGCTACACCTTC.

The chain links TRBV5-5 to TRBJ2-5, with 9 bases matching TRBD2. Per the germline V gene, CDR1 is SGHKS and CDR2 is YYEKEE (reference sequence). V trimming: 5 bases; J trimming: 4 bases; junction bases outside the gene matches: 3. The CDR3 is 13 residues long. The chain's CDR3 is CASRGGGAETQYF. The CDR3 DNA is TGTGCCAGCAGGGGCGGGGGGGCAGAGACCCAGTACTTC.